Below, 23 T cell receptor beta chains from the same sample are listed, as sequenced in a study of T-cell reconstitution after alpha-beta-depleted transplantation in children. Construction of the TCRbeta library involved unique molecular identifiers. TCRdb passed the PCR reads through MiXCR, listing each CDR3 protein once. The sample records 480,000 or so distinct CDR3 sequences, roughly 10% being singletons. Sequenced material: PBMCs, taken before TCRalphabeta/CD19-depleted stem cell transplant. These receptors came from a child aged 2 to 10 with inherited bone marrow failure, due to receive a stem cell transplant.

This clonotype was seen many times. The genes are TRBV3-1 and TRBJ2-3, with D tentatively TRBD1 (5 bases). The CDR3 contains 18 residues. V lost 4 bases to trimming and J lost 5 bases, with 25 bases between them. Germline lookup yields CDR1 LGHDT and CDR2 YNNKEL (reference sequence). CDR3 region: CASSPGFWTTDQGDTQYF. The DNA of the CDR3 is TGTGCCAGCAGCCCGGGCTTTTGGACAACCGATCAAGGAGATACGCAGTATTTT.

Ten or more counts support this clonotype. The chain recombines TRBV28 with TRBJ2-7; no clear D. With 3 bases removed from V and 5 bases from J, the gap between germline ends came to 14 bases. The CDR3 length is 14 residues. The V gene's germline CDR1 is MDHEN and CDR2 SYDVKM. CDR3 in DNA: TGTGCCAGCAGTTTTCTGGATTACCGTCACGAGCAGTACTTC. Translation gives CASSFLDYRHEQYF.

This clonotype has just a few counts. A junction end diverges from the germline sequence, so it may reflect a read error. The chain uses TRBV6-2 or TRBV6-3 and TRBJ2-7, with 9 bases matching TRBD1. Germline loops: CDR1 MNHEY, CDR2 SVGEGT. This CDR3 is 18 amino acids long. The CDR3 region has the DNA TGTGCCAGCAGCTACTCGGGACAGGGAACCCCTTTTTCTTACGAGCAGTACTTC. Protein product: CASSYSGQGTPFSYEQYF.

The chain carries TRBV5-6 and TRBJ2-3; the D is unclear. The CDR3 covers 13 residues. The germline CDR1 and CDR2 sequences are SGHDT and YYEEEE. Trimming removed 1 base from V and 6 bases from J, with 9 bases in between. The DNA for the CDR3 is TGTGCCAGCAGCTTGCTAGAAGACGATACGCAGTATTTT. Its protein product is CASSLLEDDTQYF.

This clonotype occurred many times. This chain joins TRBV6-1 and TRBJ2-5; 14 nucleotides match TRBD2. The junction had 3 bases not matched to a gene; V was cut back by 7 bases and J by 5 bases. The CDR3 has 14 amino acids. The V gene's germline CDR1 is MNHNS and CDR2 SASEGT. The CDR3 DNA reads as TGTGCCAGCACCCGACTAGCGGGAGGGGAGACCCAGTACTTC. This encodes CASTRLAGGETQYF.

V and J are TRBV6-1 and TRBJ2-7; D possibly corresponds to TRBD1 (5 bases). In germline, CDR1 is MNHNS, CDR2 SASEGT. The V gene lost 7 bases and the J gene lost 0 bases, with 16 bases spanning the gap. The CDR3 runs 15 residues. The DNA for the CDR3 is TGTGCCAGCACCCTTACAGGATCGAGCTCCTACGAGCAGTACTTC. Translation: CASTLTGSSSYEQYF.

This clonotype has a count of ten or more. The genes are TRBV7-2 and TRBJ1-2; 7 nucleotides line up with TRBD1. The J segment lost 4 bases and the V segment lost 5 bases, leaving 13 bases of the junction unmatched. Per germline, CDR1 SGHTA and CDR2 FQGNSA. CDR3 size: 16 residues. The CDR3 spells CASSDQNQGGAYGYTF. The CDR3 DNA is TGTGCCAGCAGCGACCAGAACCAGGGGGGGGCCTATGGCTACACCTTC.

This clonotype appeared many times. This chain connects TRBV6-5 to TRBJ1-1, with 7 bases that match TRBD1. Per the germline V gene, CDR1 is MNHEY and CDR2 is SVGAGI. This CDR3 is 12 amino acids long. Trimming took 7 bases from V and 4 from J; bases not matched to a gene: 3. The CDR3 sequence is CASKPGGTEAFF. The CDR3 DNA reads TGTGCCAGCAAACCAGGGGGCACTGAAGCTTTCTTT.

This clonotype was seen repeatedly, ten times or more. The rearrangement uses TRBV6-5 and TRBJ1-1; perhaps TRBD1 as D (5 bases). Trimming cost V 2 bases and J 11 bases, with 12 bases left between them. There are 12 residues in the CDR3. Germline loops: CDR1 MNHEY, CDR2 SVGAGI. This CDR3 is CASSYGGRGAFF. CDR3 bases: TGTGCCAGCAGTTACGGGGGACGTGGGGCTTTCTTT.

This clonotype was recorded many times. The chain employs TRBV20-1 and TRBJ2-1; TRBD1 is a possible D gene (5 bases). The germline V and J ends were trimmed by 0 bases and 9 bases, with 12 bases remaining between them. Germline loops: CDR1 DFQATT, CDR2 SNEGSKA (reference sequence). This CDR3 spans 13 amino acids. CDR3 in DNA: TGCAGTGCTAGAGAAGGGGTAAGGGCTGAGCAGTTCTTC. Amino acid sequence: CSAREGVRAEQFF.

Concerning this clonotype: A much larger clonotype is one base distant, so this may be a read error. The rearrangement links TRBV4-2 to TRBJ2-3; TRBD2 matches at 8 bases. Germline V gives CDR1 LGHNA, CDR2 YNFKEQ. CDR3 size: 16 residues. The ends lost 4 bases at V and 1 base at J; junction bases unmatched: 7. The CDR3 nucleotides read TGTGCCAGCAGCCCCGGACTAGCTCTATGCACAGATACGCAGTATTTT. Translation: CASSPGLALCTDTQYF.

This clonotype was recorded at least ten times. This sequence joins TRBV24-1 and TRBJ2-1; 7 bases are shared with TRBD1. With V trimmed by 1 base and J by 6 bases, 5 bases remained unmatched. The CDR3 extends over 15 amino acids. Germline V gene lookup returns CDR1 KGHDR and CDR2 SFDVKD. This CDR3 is CATSDFNRGGNEQFF. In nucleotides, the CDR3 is TGTGCCACCAGTGATTTTAACAGGGGCGGCAATGAGCAGTTCTTC.

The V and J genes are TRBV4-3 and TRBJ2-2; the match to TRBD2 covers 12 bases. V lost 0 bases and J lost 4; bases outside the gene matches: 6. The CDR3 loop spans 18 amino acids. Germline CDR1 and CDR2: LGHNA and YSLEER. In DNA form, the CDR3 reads TGCGCCAGCAGCCAAGATGTCGTACTAGCGGGAGGCACCGGGGAGCTGTTTTTT. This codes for CASSQDVVLAGGTGELFF.

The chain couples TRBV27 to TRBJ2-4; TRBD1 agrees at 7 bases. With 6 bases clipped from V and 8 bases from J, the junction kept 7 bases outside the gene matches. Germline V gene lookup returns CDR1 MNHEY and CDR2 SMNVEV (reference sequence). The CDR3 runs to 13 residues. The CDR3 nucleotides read TGTGCCAGCAGGACACAGGGGACAGACATTCAGTACTTC. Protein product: CASRTQGTDIQYF.

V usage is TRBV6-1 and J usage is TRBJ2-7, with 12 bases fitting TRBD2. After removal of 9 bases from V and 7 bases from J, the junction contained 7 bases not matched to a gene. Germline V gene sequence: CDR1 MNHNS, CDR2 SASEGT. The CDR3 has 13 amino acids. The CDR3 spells CASRLAGADEQYF. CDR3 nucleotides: TGTGCCAGTCGACTAGCGGGAGCGGATGAGCAGTACTTC.

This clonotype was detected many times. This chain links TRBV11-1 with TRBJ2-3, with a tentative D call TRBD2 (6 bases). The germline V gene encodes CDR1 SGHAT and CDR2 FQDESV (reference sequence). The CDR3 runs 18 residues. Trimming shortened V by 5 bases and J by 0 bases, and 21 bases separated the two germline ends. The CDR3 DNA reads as TGTGCCAGCAGCCCCCCGGTATCGGCGGGGTCGAGCACAGATACGCAGTATTTT. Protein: CASSPPVSAGSSTDTQYF.

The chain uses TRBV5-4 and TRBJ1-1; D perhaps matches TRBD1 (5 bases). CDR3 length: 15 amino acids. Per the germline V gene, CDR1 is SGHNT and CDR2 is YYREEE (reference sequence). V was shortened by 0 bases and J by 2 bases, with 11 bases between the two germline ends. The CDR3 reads CASSLGGWGNTEAFF. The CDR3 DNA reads TGTGCCAGCAGCTTGGGGGGGTGGGGTAACACTGAAGCTTTCTTT.

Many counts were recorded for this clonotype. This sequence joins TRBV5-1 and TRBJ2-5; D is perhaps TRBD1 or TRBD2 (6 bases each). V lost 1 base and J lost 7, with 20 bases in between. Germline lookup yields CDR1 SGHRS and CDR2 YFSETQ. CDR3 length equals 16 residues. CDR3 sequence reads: CASSLTGGGKGGTQYF. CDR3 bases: TGCGCCAGCAGCTTGACGGGTGGCGGGAAAGGGGGGACCCAGTACTTC.

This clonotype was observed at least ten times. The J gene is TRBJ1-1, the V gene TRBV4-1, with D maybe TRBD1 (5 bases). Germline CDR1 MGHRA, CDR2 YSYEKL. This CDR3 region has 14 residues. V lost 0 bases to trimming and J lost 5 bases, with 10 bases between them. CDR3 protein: CASSQDQGGTEAFF. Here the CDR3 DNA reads TGCGCCAGCAGCCAAGATCAGGGAGGAACTGAAGCTTTCTTT.

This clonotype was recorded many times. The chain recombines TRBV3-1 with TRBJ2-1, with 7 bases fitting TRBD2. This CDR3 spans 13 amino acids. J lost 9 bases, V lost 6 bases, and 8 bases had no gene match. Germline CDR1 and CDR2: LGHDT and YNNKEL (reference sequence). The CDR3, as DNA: TGTGCCAGCAGTCACCCGGGGGGAGTTGAGCAGTTCTTC. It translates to CASSHPGGVEQFF.

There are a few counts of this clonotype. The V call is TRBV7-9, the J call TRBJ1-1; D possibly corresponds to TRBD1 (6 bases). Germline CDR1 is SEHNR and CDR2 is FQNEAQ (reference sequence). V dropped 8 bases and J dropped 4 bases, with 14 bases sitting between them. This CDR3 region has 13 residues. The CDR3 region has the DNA TGTGCCAGCGGGCTGGTAGGGGGCACTGAAGCTTTCTTT. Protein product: CASGLVGGTEAFF.

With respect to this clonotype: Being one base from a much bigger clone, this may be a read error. CDR3 amino acids: CASSSQTANYGYTF. CDR3 in DNA: TGTGCCAGCAGCTCCCAGACGGCTAACTATGGCTACACCTTC. J is TRBJ1-2 and V is TRBV7-9; D unresolved. CDR1 is SEHNR, CDR2 FQNEAQ, per germline (reference sequence). CDR3 length: 14 residues. Trimming took 4 bases from V and 0 from J, leaving 9 bases between them.

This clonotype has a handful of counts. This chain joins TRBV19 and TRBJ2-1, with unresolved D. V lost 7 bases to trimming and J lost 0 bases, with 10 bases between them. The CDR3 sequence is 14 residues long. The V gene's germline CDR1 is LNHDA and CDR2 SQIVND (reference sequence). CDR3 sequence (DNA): TGTGCCAGTAAACTCCGGAGCTCCTACAATGAGCAGTTCTTC. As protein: CASKLRSSYNEQFF.